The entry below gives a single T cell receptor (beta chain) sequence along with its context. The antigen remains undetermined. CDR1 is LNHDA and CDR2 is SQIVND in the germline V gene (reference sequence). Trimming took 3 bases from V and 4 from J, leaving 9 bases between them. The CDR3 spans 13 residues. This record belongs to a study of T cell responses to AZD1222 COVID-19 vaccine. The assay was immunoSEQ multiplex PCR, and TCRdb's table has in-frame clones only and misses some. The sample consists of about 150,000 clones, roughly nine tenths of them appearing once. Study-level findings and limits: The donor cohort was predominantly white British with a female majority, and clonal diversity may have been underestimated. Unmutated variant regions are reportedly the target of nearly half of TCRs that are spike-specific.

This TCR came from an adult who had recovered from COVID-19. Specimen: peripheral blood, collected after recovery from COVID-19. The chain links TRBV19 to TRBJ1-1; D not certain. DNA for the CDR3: TGTGCCAGTAGTATTGCCGAGGGCACTGAAGCTTTCTTT. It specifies CASSIAEGTEAFF.